A single sample is the source of the 21 T cell receptor beta chains below, sequenced in a study of shared clonotypes between healthy human individuals. CD8 cells classed as naive were CD45RO-negative and positively selected for CCR7, excluding terminally differentiated effector memory CD45RA+ cells. The data were produced by immunoSEQ multiplex PCR, yet TCRdb's version contains in-frame clones alone and is incomplete. The sample holds hundreds of thousands of clones, 85% to 95% seen once. Specimen: naive CD8+ T cells sorted from blood. Receptor source: a woman under 40 in good health.

The rearrangement links TRBV6-1 to TRBJ2-7, with 10 positions matching TRBD2. The CDR3 consists of 15 residues. The germline V gene encodes CDR1 MNHNS and CDR2 SASEGT. V lost 0 bases to trimming and J lost 1 base; unmatched junction nucleotides: 0. This CDR3 is CASSEAGLASYEQYF. CDR3 nucleotides: TGTGCCAGCAGTGAAGCGGGACTAGCGTCCTACGAGCAGTACTTC.

The chain links TRBV11-2 to TRBJ1-6, with D possibly being TRBD1 (5 bases). Between the trimmed V and J ends, which lost 0 bases and 9 bases, there was a span of 21 bases. Germline lookup yields CDR1 SGHAT and CDR2 FQNNGV. The CDR3 contains 18 residues. For the CDR3, the DNA is TGTGCCAGCAGCTTAGATCTGCGGGTAGGGGTCATAATTTCACCCCTCCACTTT. It encodes CASSLDLRVGVIISPLHF.

The V and J genes are TRBV5-1 and TRBJ2-3; tentative D call: TRBD1 (5 bases). Trimming removed 0 bases at V and 2 bases at J, with 10 bases between. The CDR3 runs 15 residues. The germline CDR1 and CDR2 sequences are SGHRS and YFSETQ. The CDR3 spells CASSLDRPNTDTQYF. The CDR3 DNA is TGCGCCAGCAGCTTGGACAGGCCCAACACAGATACGCAGTATTTT.

The J gene is TRBJ2-7, the V gene TRBV5-1; 10 positions match TRBD2. The germline gives CDR1 SGHRS, CDR2 YFSETQ. There are 15 residues in the CDR3. Trimming at V came to 0 bases and at J to 3 bases, leaving 3 bases not matched to a gene. The CDR3 DNA reads TGCGCCAGCAGCTTGGGGGCTAGCGGGAGCTACGAGCAGTACTTC. This sequence encodes CASSLGASGSYEQYF.

The chain combines TRBV4-1 with TRBJ2-3; 7 nucleotides align to TRBD2. Germline CDR1 reads MGHRA; CDR2 reads YSYEKL. CDR3 length: 17 amino acids. J gave up 0 bases and V 0 bases, and 6 bases lay outside the gene matches. The CDR3 DNA is TGCGCCAGCAGCCAAGATCGGCTAGCGGCTAGCACAGATACGCAGTATTTT. Protein sequence: CASSQDRLAASTDTQYF.

This chain uses TRBV25-1 with TRBJ2-3; TRBD1 might be the D (5 bases). CDR3 length: 16 amino acids. CDR1 and CDR2 from the germline V gene are MGHDK and SYGVNS. Trimming left V 1 base short and J 0 bases short, with 11 bases between. The CDR3 DNA reads as TGTGCCAGCAGTGAATGGGGCGCAGAAAGCACAGATACGCAGTATTTT. This codes for CASSEWGAESTDTQYF. Looking up the rest from reference TRBV25-1 and TRBJ2-3 gives the full variable domain: EADIYQTPRYLVIGTGKKITLECSQTMGHDKMYWYQQDPGMELHLIHYSYGVNSTEKGDLSSESTVSRIRTEHFPLTLESARPSHTSQYLCASSEWGAESTDTQYFGPGTRLTVL.

This chain connects TRBV7-3 to TRBJ2-5; TRBD2 aligns across 7 bases. Trimming cost V 4 bases and J 5 bases; bases outside gene matches: 10. The CDR3 is 15 residues long. Germline V lookup: CDR1 SGHTA, CDR2 FQGTGA. The CDR3 spells CASSSGGGPLETQYF. Here the CDR3 DNA reads TGTGCCAGCAGCTCCGGGGGAGGGCCCCTGGAGACCCAGTACTTC.

The chain combines TRBV6-5 with TRBJ2-7, with D hard to call. Between the trimmed V and J ends, which lost 5 bases and 0 bases, there was a span of 11 bases. This CDR3 has 14 amino acids. CDR1 MNHEY and CDR2 SVGAGI come from the germline V gene. This CDR3 is CASSLLPRSYEQYF. For the CDR3, the DNA is TGTGCCAGCAGTCTTCTCCCCCGCTCCTACGAGCAGTACTTC.

Details on this clone: The same CDR3 arises from other DNA sequences in this sample as well. The V and J genes are TRBV19 and TRBJ2-7; 7 nucleotides match TRBD2. The trim removed 0 bases at V and 1 base at J, leaving 3 bases unmatched. Looked up from germline, CDR1 is LNHDA and CDR2 is SQIVND (reference sequence). CDR3 length equals 15 residues. CDR3 DNA sequence: TGTGCCAGTAGTATAGAGTCCGGGAGGTCCTACGAGCAGTACTTC. Its protein is CASSIESGRSYEQYF.

This sequence joins TRBV14 and TRBJ2-7; D is possibly TRBD1 (6 bases). Germline-derived CDR1 and CDR2 are SGHDN and FVKESK. The ends were cut back, 1 base at V and 2 bases at J, with 9 bases in the middle. This CDR3 is 14 amino acids long. The CDR3 nucleotides read TGTGCCAGCAGCCAAGGCAGGGGCCCCTACGAGCAGTACTTC. It translates to CASSQGRGPYEQYF.

The J gene is TRBJ2-7, the V gene TRBV5-5; 7 bases align to TRBD1. The CDR3 has 15 amino acids. The V segment lost 5 bases and the J segment 5 bases; nucleotides outside the gene matches: 13. Germline CDR1 is SGHKS and CDR2 is YYEKEE (reference sequence). Here the CDR3 DNA reads TGTGCCAGCAGTCATAGACAGGGTCAATTTAACGAGCAGTACTTC. Its translation: CASSHRQGQFNEQYF.

This chain joins TRBV4-1 and TRBJ2-5; TRBD1 might be the D (6 bases). From germline, CDR1 is MGHRA and CDR2 YSYEKL. Trimming pared 4 bases from V and 2 bases from J, leaving 14 bases between. CDR3 size: 15 residues. CDR3: CASSPRWTAQETQYF. Written as DNA, the CDR3 is TGCGCCAGCAGCCCCCGGTGGACAGCACAAGAGACCCAGTACTTC.

The rearrangement joins TRBV7-9 to TRBJ2-3; tentative D call: TRBD2 (5 bases). CDR3 length: 15 residues. Germline V CDR1 and CDR2: SEHNR, FQNEAQ (reference sequence). V lost 3 bases to trimming and J lost 5 bases, with 15 bases between them. The CDR3 region has the DNA TGTGCCAGCAGCTTCCAAGAGGGTGGGGAAGATACGCAGTATTTT. Translating it yields CASSFQEGGEDTQYF.

This clone appeared a few times. Other nucleotide sequences in the sample specify the same CDR3. The chain uses TRBV7-9 and TRBJ2-7, with 8 bases identical to TRBD1. The CDR3 has 12 amino acids. J gave up 6 bases and V 4 bases, and 2 bases lay outside the gene matches. Germline CDR1 and CDR2: SEHNR and FQNEAQ (reference sequence). The chain's CDR3 is CASSSTGAEQYF. CDR3 nucleotides: TGTGCCAGCAGCTCGACAGGGGCCGAGCAGTACTTC.

The V and J genes are TRBV2 and TRBJ2-3; possible D gene TRBD1, 6 bases. The germline V gene encodes CDR1 SNHLY and CDR2 FYNNEI. CDR3 length: 16 amino acids. V was clipped by 6 bases and J by 0 bases, with 16 bases between them. CDR3 region: CASSRGRGSSTDTQYF. CDR3 nucleotide sequence: TGTGCCAGCAGCCGAGGCAGGGGATCTAGCACAGATACGCAGTATTTT.

The J gene is TRBJ2-2, the V gene TRBV7-9; 7 nucleotides match TRBD1. The germline V gene has CDR1 SEHNR and CDR2 FQNEAQ (reference sequence). CDR3 size: 17 residues. Trimming took 5 bases from V and 4 from J; bases not matched to a gene: 13. Here the CDR3 reads CASSPPTGTDSTGELFF. CDR3 DNA sequence: TGTGCCAGCAGCCCCCCGACCGGGACAGATAGCACCGGGGAGCTGTTTTTT.

The V and J genes are TRBV27 and TRBJ2-5; perhaps TRBD2 as D (6 bases). The V end was cut by 2 bases, the J end by 5 bases, with 12 bases between. Germline loops: CDR1 MNHEY, CDR2 SMNVEV (reference sequence). This CDR3 is 14 amino acids long. The CDR3 DNA sequence: TGTGCCAGCAGTTTAACGAGAGGGACTGAGACCCAGTACTTC. It translates to CASSLTRGTETQYF.

The chain couples TRBV14 to TRBJ1-4, with D uncertain. V was shortened by 1 base and J by 5 bases, with 11 bases between the two germline ends. Germline loops: CDR1 SGHDN, CDR2 FVKESK. This CDR3 has 15 amino acids. The CDR3 loop reads CASSQVDGANEKLFF. CDR3 bases: TGTGCCAGCAGCCAAGTGGATGGCGCGAATGAAAAACTGTTTTTT.

The chain is built from TRBV9 and TRBJ2-5, with D hard to call. Trimming shortened V by 4 bases and J by 2 bases, and 9 bases separated the two germline ends. This CDR3 has 13 residues. Germline V CDR1 and CDR2: SGDLS, YYNGEE. CDR3 nucleotides: TGTGCCAGCAGCCCCCCGAGACAAGAGACCCAGTACTTC. It specifies CASSPPRQETQYF.

Concerning this clone itself: Within the sample, other DNA sequences also encode this same CDR3. J is TRBJ1-5 and V is TRBV27; no definite D call. This CDR3 contains 13 residues. Per the germline V gene, CDR1 is MNHEY and CDR2 is SMNVEV (reference sequence). V was trimmed by 3 bases and J by 5 bases, leaving 8 bases between them. CDR3 sequence reads: CASSFGRHQPQHF. The CDR3 nucleotides are TGTGCCAGCAGTTTCGGGAGACATCAGCCCCAGCATTTT.

V gene TRBV11-2 combines with J gene TRBJ2-7; D gene ambiguous. The CDR3 has 12 residues. Deletions cut 3 bases from V and 2 bases from J, with 5 bases between. Germline CDR1 and CDR2: SGHAT and FQNNGV. The CDR3 region has the DNA TGTGCCAGCAGCTTCCACACCTACGAGCAGTACTTC. This encodes CASSFHTYEQYF.